These T cell receptor beta chains were read from a single sample in a study of CD8 T cells in ankylosing spondylitis. TCRdb recomputed calls from the 5' RACE reads with MiXCR, one row per CDR3 protein. Of roughly 130,000 distinct CDR3 sequences detected, around 7% appear once; the ten largest clones hold more than 10%. Sequencing was performed on blood, either unsorted or a sorted T cell fraction (not recorded which). Receptors originate from a male donor with ankylosing spondylitis or in good health (not recorded which). Both conserved end residues are part of each CDR3. Each record gives: D gene, clone size, V gene, J gene, CDR3 protein, CDR3 DNA. The D gene is left open where the match is weak. Some rows mark clone size as missing; the rest say once, few, many or name a class of expanded clone.

.,many,TRBV15,TRBJ1-3,CATSRGGIGNTIYF,TGTGCCACCAGCAGAGGGGGGATTGGAAACACCATATATTTT
.,.,TRBV14,TRBJ1-1,CASSGSLRAAEAFF,TGTGCCAGCAGTGGCTCCCTACGCGCGGCTGAAGCTTTCTTT
.,many,TRBV20-1,TRBJ1-6,CSAGQTTYNSPLHF,TGCAGTGCAGGACAGACCACCTATAATTCACCCCTCCACTTT
.,many,TRBV7-9,TRBJ1-2,CASSSDPPRFWGGYTF,TGTGCCAGCAGCTCCGACCCACCGAGGTTTTGGGGGGGCTACACCTTC
.,many,TRBV5-1,TRBJ2-3,CASSLGSGDGDTQYF,TGCGCCAGCAGCTTGGGGTCAGGGGATGGGGATACGCAGTATTTT
.,many,TRBV20-1,TRBJ2-4,CSARDSQLAAKNIQYF,TGCAGTGCTAGAGATAGCCAGTTAGCAGCCAAAAACATTCAGTACTTC
.,many,TRBV5-1,TRBJ1-2,CASSSDLYGTNYGYTF,TGCGCCAGCAGCTCGGACCTTTACGGAACTAACTATGGCTACACCTTC
.,few,TRBV20-1,TRBJ2-6,CSADGAGANVLTF,TGCAGTGCGGACGGGGCGGGGGCCAACGTCCTGACTTTC
.,once,TRBV30,TRBJ2-2,CAWGAPTANTGELFF,TGTGCCTGGGGTGCCCCAACAGCGAACACCGGGGAGCTGTTTTTT
TRBD1,.,TRBV3-1,TRBJ1-2,CASRHRRTGYGYTF,TGTGCCAGCAGGCACCGCCGGACAGGGTATGGCTACACCTTC
.,many,TRBV5-1,TRBJ2-2,CASSLKGLGTGELFF,TGCGCCAGCAGCTTAAAAGGGTTGGGCACCGGGGAGCTGTTTTTT
TRBD2,many,TRBV10-3,TRBJ2-1,CAITPGLLPGNEQFF,TGTGCCATCACCCCGGGACTACTCCCCGGGAATGAGCAGTTCTTC
.,.,TRBV30,TRBJ2-5,CAWSSGSWETQYF,TGTGCCTGGAGCTCTGGCTCCTGGGAGACCCAGTACTTC
TRBD1,many,TRBV20-1,TRBJ1-1,CSARDLTADREGWMNTEAFF,TGCAGTGCTAGAGATCTTACGGCAGACAGGGAGGGATGGATGAACACTGAAGCTTTCTTT
TRBD1,many,TRBV7-2,TRBJ1-5,CASSPASGQANQPQHF,TGTGCCAGCAGCCCAGCCTCGGGACAGGCTAATCAGCCCCAGCATTTT
.,many,TRBV12-3/TRBV12-4,TRBJ2-2,CASSLTGRVAGELFF,TGTGCCAGCAGTTTAACAGGGCGTGTAGCCGGGGAGCTGTTTTTT
.,many,TRBV3-1,TRBJ1-2,CASSQDWVLSGDGYTF,TGTGCCAGCAGCCAAGATTGGGTCTTGTCCGGGGATGGCTACACCTTC
.,many,TRBV18,TRBJ1-4,CASSPNPATNEKLFF,TGTGCCAGCTCACCAAACCCAGCAACTAATGAAAAACTGTTTTTT
.,many,TRBV5-1,TRBJ1-1,CASSTPTVNTEAFF,TGCGCCAGCAGCACCCCGACAGTGAACACTGAAGCTTTCTTT
.,many,TRBV20-1,TRBJ1-5,CSARDVPLRPQHF,TGCAGTGCTAGAGATGTGCCTTTGAGGCCCCAGCATTTT
.,few,TRBV20-1,TRBJ1-5,CSAPLDGNQPQHF,TGCAGTGCCCCCCTTGACGGCAATCAGCCCCAGCATTTT
.,many,TRBV6-1,TRBJ1-6,CASSEPGVREPSF,TGTGCCAGCAGTGAACCGGGGGTTCGAGAGCCTTCCTTT
.,many,TRBV10-3,TRBJ1-3,CAISNKVGSGNTIYF,TGTGCCATCAGTAACAAGGTCGGCTCTGGAAACACCATATATTTT
.,few,TRBV7-3,TRBJ1-1,CASSPTTVDTEAFF,TGTGCCAGCAGCCCCACGACAGTCGACACTGAAGCTTTCTTT